A single sample is the source of the 4 T cell receptor beta chains below, sequenced in a study of cytomegalovirus exposure and HLA in healthy donors (dated by TCRdb to the late 2010s). Preparation of the library involved the immunoSEQ multiplex PCR assay. For the multiplex PCR, a mixture combining 60 forward primers for TCR Vbeta segments and 13 reverse primers for TCR Jbeta segments was used. In its TCRdb copy, this immuneACCESS table keeps in-frame sequences only and misses some clones. Where compared with another copy, unresolved V genes explain less than half of these, and the others have no known cause. Per the sample table, the count is 95,000 to 110,000 clones. The ten largest make up around 3.5% of the sample. Sequencing was carried out using PBMCs. These receptors were taken from a middle-aged man in good health and CMV-seronegative.

The V gene is TRBV15, the J gene TRBJ2-7; 16 positions match TRBD2. Germline trimming cut 3 bases from V and 7 bases from J; bases unmatched to any gene: 12. This CDR3 contains 18 residues. Germline V lookup: CDR1 LNHNV, CDR2 YYDKDF (reference sequence). CDR3 region: CATSSNPGLAGGPGEQYF. The CDR3 DNA follows: TGTGCCACCAGCAGTAACCCGGGACTAGCGGGAGGGCCCGGGGAGCAGTACTTC.

In DNA, the CDR3 is TGTGCCAGCAGCGCGGGACAGGGGGCGTACGAGCAGTACTTC. The encoded protein is CASSAGQGAYEQYF. This sequence joins TRBV5-4 and TRBJ2-5; TRBD1 aligns across 12 bases. The J call is in doubt because the DNA end fits TRBJ2-7 better. The CDR3 runs to 14 residues. CDR1 and CDR2 from the germline V gene are SGHNT and YYREEE (reference sequence).

The chain is built from TRBV5-8 and TRBJ2-3, with TRBD1 identical over 10 bases. The length of the CDR3 is 16 residues. The V segment lost 3 bases and the J segment 2 bases; nucleotides outside the gene matches: 6. Germline V lookup: CDR1 SGHTS, CDR2 YDEGEE. The CDR3 is CASSSSGTGVTDTQYF. The DNA for the CDR3 is TGTGCCAGCAGCTCATCCGGGACAGGGGTCACAGATACGCAGTATTTT.

The chain combines TRBV20-1 with TRBJ1-3, with D possibly TRBD1 on 5 matching bases. The CDR3 runs 11 residues. The V gene's germline CDR1 is DFQATT and CDR2 SNEGSKA (reference sequence). The V and J ends lost 2 bases and 9 bases respectively, with 8 bases between them. For the CDR3, the DNA is TGCAGTGCTAGACAGGGTCCCACCATATATTTT. As protein: CSARQGPTIYF.